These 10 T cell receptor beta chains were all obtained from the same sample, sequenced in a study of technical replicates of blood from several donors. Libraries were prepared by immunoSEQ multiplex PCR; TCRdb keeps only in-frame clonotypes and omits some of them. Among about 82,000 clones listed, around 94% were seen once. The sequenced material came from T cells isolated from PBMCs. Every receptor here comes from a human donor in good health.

For the CDR3, the DNA is TGCAGCGTTGGACAGATCGTTGAAGAGCAGTACTTC. Encoded protein: CSVGQIVEEQYF. The chain combines TRBV29-1 with TRBJ2-7, with D maybe TRBD1 (5 bases). Trimming shortened V by 4 bases and J by 7 bases, and 14 bases separated the two germline ends. The CDR3 totals 12 residues. Germline loops: CDR1 SQVTM, CDR2 ANQGSEA.

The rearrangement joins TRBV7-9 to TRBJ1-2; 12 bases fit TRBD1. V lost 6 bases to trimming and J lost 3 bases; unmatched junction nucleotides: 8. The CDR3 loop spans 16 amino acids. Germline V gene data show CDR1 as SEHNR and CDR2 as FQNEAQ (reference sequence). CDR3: CASSPGTGGWDYGYTF. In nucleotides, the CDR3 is TGTGCCAGCAGTCCCGGGACAGGGGGCTGGGACTATGGCTACACCTTC.

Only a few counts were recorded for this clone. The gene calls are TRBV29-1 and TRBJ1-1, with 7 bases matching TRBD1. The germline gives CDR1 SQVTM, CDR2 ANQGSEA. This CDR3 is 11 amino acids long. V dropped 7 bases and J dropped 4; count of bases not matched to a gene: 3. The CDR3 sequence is CSGDSRTEAFF. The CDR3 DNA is TGCAGCGGGGACAGCCGCACTGAAGCTTTCTTT.

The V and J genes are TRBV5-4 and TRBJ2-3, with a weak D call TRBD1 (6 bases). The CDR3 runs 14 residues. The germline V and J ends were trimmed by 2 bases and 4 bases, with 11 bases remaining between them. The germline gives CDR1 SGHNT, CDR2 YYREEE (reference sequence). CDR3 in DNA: TGTGCCAGCAGCTTAGACAGGAACTCAGATACGCAGTATTTT. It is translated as CASSLDRNSDTQYF.

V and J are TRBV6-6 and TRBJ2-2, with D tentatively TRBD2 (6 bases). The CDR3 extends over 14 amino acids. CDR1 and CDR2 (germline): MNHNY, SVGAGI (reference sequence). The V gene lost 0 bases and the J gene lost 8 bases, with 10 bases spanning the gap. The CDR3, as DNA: TGTGCCAGCAGTTACTCTAGCGGCGGAGGGGAGCTGTTTTTT. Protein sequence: CASSYSSGGGELFF.

The chain's CDR3 is CASRQHRQAEDTQYF. The CDR3, as DNA: TGTGCCAGCAGGCAACATAGACAGGCCGAAGATACGCAGTATTTT. The chain employs TRBV27 and TRBJ2-3; TRBD1 might be the D (6 bases). Trimming removed 6 bases at V and 5 bases at J, with 18 bases between. The germline V gene has CDR1 MNHEY and CDR2 SMNVEV (reference sequence). This CDR3 comprises 15 residues.

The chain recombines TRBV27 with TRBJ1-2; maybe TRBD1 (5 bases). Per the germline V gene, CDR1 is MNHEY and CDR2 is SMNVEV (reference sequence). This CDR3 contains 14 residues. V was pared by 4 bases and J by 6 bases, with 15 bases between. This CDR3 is CASSYSGTLDGYTF. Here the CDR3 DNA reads TGTGCCAGCAGTTACTCCGGGACTTTGGATGGCTACACCTTC.

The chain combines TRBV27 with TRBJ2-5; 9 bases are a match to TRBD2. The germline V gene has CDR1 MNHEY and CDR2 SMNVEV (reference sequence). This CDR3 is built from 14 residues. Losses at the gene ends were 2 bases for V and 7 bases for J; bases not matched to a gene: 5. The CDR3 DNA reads TGTGCCAGCAGTTTACTAGCGGGGCTAGGGACCCAGTACTTC. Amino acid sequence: CASSLLAGLGTQYF.

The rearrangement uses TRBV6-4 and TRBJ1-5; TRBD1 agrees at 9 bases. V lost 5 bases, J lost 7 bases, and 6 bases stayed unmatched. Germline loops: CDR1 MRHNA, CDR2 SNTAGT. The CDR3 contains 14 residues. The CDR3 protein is CASSPTGGHQPQHF. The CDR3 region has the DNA TGTGCCAGCAGTCCGACAGGGGGTCACCAGCCCCAGCATTTT.

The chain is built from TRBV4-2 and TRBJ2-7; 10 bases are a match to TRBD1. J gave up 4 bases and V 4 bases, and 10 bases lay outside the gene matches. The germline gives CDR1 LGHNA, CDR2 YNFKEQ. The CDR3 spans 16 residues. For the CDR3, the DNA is TGTGCCAGCAGCCTCTTTTCTGGGACAGGGGTATACGAGCAGTACTTC. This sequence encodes CASSLFSGTGVYEQYF.